The rows below give T cell receptor beta chains drawn from one sample of a study of cytomegalovirus exposure and HLA in healthy donors. Libraries were prepared by immunoSEQ multiplex PCR; TCRdb keeps only in-frame clonotypes and omits some of them. The sample has around 200,000 clones; roughly 81% are singletons. The material sequenced was PBMCs. Receptors were obtained from a woman in her 30s in good health and CMV-seronegative. Both conserved end residues are trimmed from each CDR3. Each record gives: CDR3 length, V gene, J gene, CDR3 protein.

12	TRBV6-6	TRBJ2-3	ASSYQAGTDTQY
13	TRBV9	TRBJ1-4	ASSVEAGGNEKLF
17	TRBV7-8	TRBJ2-7	ASSLLGGLLAEHSYEQY
12	TRBV19	TRBJ1-2	ASSYGRGNYGYT
15	TRBV12-5	TRBJ2-7	ASGLVTRAGATYEQY
11	TRBV4-1	TRBJ2-7	ASSQGGQLEQY
14	TRBV6-1	TRBJ1-5	ASSDMGGGTNQPQH
14	TRBV7-2	TRBJ2-1	ASSSQTGITYNEQF
14	TRBV4-2	TRBJ2-1	ASSQGAGGPYNEQF
13	TRBV28	TRBJ2-2	ASSTSGGGTGELF
13	TRBV4-1	TRBJ2-1	ASSQARGRGNEQF
11	TRBV27	TRBJ2-1	ASGTGSYNEQF
13	TRBV19	TRBJ1-2	ASSIVGETNYGYT
13	TRBV6-1	TRBJ2-1	ASSEAGDSYNEQF
13	TRBV5-1	TRBJ2-7	ASSLGLAGIYEQY
14	TRBV14	TRBJ2-7	ASSQDPRQGSYEQY
13	TRBV11-3	TRBJ2-2	ASSTRDRNTGELF
12	TRBV6-1	TRBJ2-7	ASSGGQSSYEQY
11	TRBV14	TRBJ2-7	ASSVGQGYEQY
12	TRBV5-8	TRBJ1-4	ASSLDPRREKLF
13	TRBV5-4	TRBJ2-7	ASSTGTGAQVEQY
12	TRBV27	TRBJ1-3	ASSSPQSGNTIY
10	TRBV5-1	TRBJ1-1	ASSLGNREAF
13	TRBV6-5	TRBJ2-2	ASSYERVKTGELF
13	TRBV10-1	TRBJ1-1	ASSESGTGNTEAF
14	TRBV5-1	TRBJ1-4	ASGPLAGTGDEKLF
11	TRBV29-1	TRBJ2-1	SVWGTSGLKGF